This T cell receptor beta chain was obtained from a study of cytomegalovirus exposure and HLA in healthy donors. On this clone itself: What it binds is not known.

This CDR3 comprises 17 residues. Germline CDR1 MNHEY, CDR2 SMNVEV (reference sequence). The V segment lost 4 bases and the J segment 5 bases; nucleotides outside the gene matches: 12. Primers included in the PCR were 60 Vbeta and 13 Jbeta primers. Method: immunoSEQ multiplex PCR; TCRdb's copy keeps in-frame clones and lacks some. Of some 180,000 clones listed, more than 60% were seen once; the top ten hold approximately 3.7%. The study, taken as a whole, reports: For TCR beta chains, V- and J-gene trimming was later linked to a missense DCLRE1C variant. The likely origin of a cluster of highly shared sequence variants was a sequencing artifact.

The source of this sequence is a woman aged 55-70 years in good health and CMV-seropositive. This chain uses TRBV27 with TRBJ1-1; TRBD1 agrees at 11 bases. The specimen was PBMCs. CDR3 bases: TGTGCCAGCAGTTCGGGGACAGGGGGTGGCGCGGGAACTGAAGCTTTCTTT. This translates into CASSSGTGGGAGTEAFF.